This entry concerns a single TCR beta chain. This entry belongs to a study of blood T cell repertoires in COVID-19. Turning to the study itself: The United States, Italy and Spain provided the acute and convalescent COVID-19 samples. PBMCs, B-cell-depleted T cells, or T cells provided the cDNA or gDNA that made up the material.

Original analysis: Nucleated cell counts were estimated from reference gene primer amplification. Sequenced by immunoSEQ multiplex PCR; TCRdb stores in-frame clones only, minus some. V, J and clone size were drawn from that table, and D and trimming were deduced from the DNA. Here the sample spans tens of thousands of clones, about 77% being singletons. This CDR3 is built from 14 residues. The germline gives CDR1 LNHDA, CDR2 SQIVND (reference sequence). The trim removed 3 bases at V and 2 bases at J, leaving 4 bases unmatched. Input material: peripheral blood. V is TRBV19 and J is TRBJ2-7, with TRBD1 identical over 7 bases. The clonotype comes from a woman aged 65 to 85 with acute or convalescent COVID-19. As DNA, the CDR3 is TGTGCCAGTAGTATGATCGGACAGGCCTACGAGCAGTACTTC. As protein: CASSMIGQAYEQYF. The full variable domain, rest sourced from reference TRBV19 and TRBJ2-7, is DGGITQSPKYLFRKEGQNVTLSCEQNLNHDAMYWYRQDPGQGLRLIYYSQIVNDFQKGDIAEGYSVSREKKESFPLTVTSAQKNPTAFYLCASSMIGQAYEQYFGPGTRLTVT.